This T cell receptor (beta chain) was recorded in a study of shared clonotypes between healthy human individuals. Study as a whole: With ages of 18 to 49, the donors were two women and a few men.

Only in-frame clones appear in the TCRdb table, and some are missing; sequencing was by immunoSEQ multiplex PCR. The data contain more than 2,000,000 clones, just over 90% of them singletons. Study observations and caveats: Sequencing of the sorted subsets was shown by rarefaction to be incomplete despite large depth. The study found 4.5% to 5% of naive CD4 clonotypes shared across a handful of donors.

Germline lookup yields CDR1 MNHNY and CDR2 SVGAGI (reference sequence). The CDR3 contains 13 residues. Trimming removed 5 bases at V and 1 base at J, with 6 bases between. With respect to this clone: Antigen specificity is unknown.

Naive CD4+ cells were CD45RA-selected; the remaining cells were memory. The receptor's source is a man younger than 35 in good health. The chain recombines TRBV6-6 with TRBJ1-5, with unresolved D. Sequencing input: naive CD4+ T cells sorted from blood. The subset here: CD45RA+ positively selected. In nucleotides, the CDR3 is TGTGCCAGCAGTCCACTAAGCAATCAGCCCCAGCATTTT. This translates into CASSPLSNQPQHF.